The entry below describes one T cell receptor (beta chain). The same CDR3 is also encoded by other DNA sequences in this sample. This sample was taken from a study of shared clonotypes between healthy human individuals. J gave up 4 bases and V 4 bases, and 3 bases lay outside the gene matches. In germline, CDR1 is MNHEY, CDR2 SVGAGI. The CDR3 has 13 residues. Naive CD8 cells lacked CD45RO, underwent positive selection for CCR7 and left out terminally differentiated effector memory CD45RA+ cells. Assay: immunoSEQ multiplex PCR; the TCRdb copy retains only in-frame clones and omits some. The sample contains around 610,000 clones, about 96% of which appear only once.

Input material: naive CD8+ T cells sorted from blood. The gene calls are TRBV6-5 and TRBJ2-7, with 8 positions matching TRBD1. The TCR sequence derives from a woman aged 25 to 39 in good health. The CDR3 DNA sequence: TGTGCCAGCAGTTCCGACAGGGGTTACGAGCAGTACTTC. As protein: CASSSDRGYEQYF.